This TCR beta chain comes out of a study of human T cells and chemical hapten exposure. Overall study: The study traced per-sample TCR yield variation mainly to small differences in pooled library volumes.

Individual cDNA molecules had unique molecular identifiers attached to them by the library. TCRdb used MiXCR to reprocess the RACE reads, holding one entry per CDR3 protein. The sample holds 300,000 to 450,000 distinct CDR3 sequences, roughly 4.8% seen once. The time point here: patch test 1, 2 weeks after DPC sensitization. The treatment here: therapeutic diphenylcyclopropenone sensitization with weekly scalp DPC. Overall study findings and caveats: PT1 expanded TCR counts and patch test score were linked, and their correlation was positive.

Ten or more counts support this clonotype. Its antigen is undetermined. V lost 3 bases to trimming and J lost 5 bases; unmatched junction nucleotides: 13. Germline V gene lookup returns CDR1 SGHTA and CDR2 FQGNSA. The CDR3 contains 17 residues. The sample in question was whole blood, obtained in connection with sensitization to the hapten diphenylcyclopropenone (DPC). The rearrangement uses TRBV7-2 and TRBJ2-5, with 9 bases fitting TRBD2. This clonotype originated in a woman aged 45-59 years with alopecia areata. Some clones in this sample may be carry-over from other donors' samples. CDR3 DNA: TGTGCCAGCAGCTTCCGCCCCGGGACTAGCAGAGGGGAGACCCAGTACTTC. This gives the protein CASSFRPGTSRGETQYF.